This T cell receptor beta chain was recorded in a study of blood T cell repertoires in COVID-19. Here immunoSEQ multiplex PCR was the method, and the copy in TCRdb shows in-frame clones only, minus some. The sample records over 85,000 clones, over 75% being singletons. The sample consisted of peripheral blood. This sequence was found in a woman of 80 years or more with COVID-19, enrolled during active disease.

CDR3 in amino acids: CASTLTRGNNSPLHF. The CDR3 bases are TGTGCCAGCACCTTAACGCGGGGGAATAATTCACCCCTCCACTTT. J is TRBJ1-6 and V is TRBV6-5; a possible D gene is TRBD1 (5 bases). This CDR3 contains 15 residues. The ends were cut back, 7 bases at V and 5 bases at J, with 15 bases in the middle. The germline V gene has CDR1 MNHEY and CDR2 SVGAGI.